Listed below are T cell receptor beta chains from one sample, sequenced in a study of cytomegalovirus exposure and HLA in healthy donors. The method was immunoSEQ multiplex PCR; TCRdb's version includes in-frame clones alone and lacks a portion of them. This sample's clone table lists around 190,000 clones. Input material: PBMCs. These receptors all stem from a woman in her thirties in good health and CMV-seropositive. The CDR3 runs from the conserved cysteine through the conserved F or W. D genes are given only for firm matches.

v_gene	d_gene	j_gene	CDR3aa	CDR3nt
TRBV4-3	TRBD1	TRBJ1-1	CASSQPGQGSTEAFF	TGCGCCAGCAGCCAGCCGGGACAGGGGAGCACTGAAGCTTTCTTT
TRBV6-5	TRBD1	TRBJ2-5	CASSSRQGLQETQYF	TGTGCCAGCAGCTCTCGACAGGGCCTCCAAGAGACCCAGTACTTC
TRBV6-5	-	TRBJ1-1	CASRTGGTEAFF	TGTGCCAGCAGAACAGGAGGGACTGAAGCTTTCTTT
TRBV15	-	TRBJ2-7	CATSVMTSGVYEQYF	TGTGCCACCAGCGTCATGACTAGTGGCGTCTACGAGCAGTACTTC
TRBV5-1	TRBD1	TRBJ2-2	CASTRDRAGGGELFF	TGCGCCAGCACCAGGGACAGGGCTGGTGGCGGGGAGCTGTTTTTT
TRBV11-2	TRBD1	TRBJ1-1	CASSPGQLKLNTEAFF	TGTGCCAGCAGTCCGGGACAGCTCAAGTTGAACACTGAAGCTTTCTTT
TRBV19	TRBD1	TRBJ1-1	CASSIVGQGDGNTEAFF	TGTGCCAGTAGTATAGTAGGTCAGGGGGATGGGAACACTGAAGCTTTCTTT
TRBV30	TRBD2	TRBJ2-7	CAWSRRGDYEQYF	TGTGCCTGGAGTAGGCGGGGGGACTACGAGCAGTACTTC
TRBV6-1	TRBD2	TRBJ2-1	CASSDFGGGADEQFF	TGTGCCAGCAGTGATTTTGGCGGGGGGGCGGATGAGCAGTTCTTC
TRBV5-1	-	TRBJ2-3	CASSLASRVTDTQYF	TGCGCCAGCAGCTTGGCGAGCAGGGTCACAGATACGCAGTATTTT
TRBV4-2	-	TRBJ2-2	CASSQEWEQITGELFF	TGTGCCAGCAGCCAAGAGTGGGAGCAAATCACCGGGGAGCTGTTTTTT
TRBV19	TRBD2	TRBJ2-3	CASSGLAGGSTDTQYF	TGTGCCAGTAGTGGCTTAGCGGGGGGAAGCACAGATACGCAGTATTTT
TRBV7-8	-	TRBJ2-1	CASSLAGVNEQFF	TGTGCCAGCAGCTTAGCGGGCGTCAATGAGCAGTTCTTC
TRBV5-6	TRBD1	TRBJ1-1	CASSSPGQDVGYEEAFF	TGTGCCAGCAGCTCCCCGGGACAGGATGTCGGATACGAAGAAGCTTTCTTT
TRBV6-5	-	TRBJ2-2	CASSYMIRDTGELFF	TGTGCCAGCAGTTACATGATCAGGGACACCGGGGAGCTGTTTTTT
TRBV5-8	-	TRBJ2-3	CASSLVQGGGTDTQYF	TGTGCCAGCAGCTTGGTTCAGGGCGGGGGCACAGATACGCAGTATTTT
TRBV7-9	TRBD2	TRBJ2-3	CASSTIGLAISTQYF	TGTGCCAGCAGCACTATCGGACTAGCAATAAGTACGCAGTATTTT
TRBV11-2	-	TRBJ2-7	CASSLVTGSTYEQYF	TGTGCCAGCAGCTTAGTTACAGGAAGCACCTACGAGCAGTACTTC
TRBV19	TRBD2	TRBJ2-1	CASSIRGGGLAGGPPYNEQFF	TGTGCCAGTAGTATCCGAGGAGGGGGACTAGCGGGAGGGCCCCCATACAATGAGCAGTTCTTC
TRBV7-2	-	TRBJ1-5	CASSPQGPSVGGGQPQHF	TGTGCCAGCAGCCCACAAGGCCCCTCGGTTGGGGGCGGTCAGCCCCAGCATTTT
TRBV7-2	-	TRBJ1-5	CASSLATGNQPQHF	TGTGCCAGCAGCTTAGCCACCGGGAATCAGCCCCAGCATTTT
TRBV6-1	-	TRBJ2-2	CASSEVGFEHRGAVF	TGTGCCAGCAGTGAAGTGGGATTTGAACACCGGGGAGCTGTTTTT
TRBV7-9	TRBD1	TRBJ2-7	CASSFPPGGSYEQYF	TGTGCCAGCAGCTTCCCCCCAGGGGGCTCCTACGAGCAGTACTTC
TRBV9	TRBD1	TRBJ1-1	CASSEGTELMNTEAFF	TGTGCCAGCAGCGAAGGGACAGAACTTATGAACACTGAAGCTTTCTTT
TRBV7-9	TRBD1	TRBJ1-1	CASSGGGQGNTEAFF	TGTGCCAGCAGCGGGGGGGGACAGGGAAACACTGAAGCTTTCTTT
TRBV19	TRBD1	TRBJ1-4	CASSRTGYDEKLFF	TGTGCCAGTAGCCGGACAGGGTACGATGAAAAACTGTTTTTT
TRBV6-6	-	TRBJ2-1	CASASESNEQFF	TGTGCCAGCGCTTCTGAGAGCAATGAGCAGTTCTTC
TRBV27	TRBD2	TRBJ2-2	CASSAHSSSGNTGELFF	TGTGCCAGCAGCGCTCACTCTTCTAGCGGGAATACCGGGGAGCTGTTTTTT
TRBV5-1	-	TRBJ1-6	CASSLANIGLDNSPLHF	TGCGCCAGCAGCTTGGCCAATATTGGACTGGATAATTCACCCCTCCACTTT
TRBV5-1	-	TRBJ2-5	CASSLSFGGRETQYF	TGCGCCAGCAGCCTTTCTTTCGGGGGACGGGAGACCCAGTACTTC
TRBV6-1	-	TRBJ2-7	CASRLVPGAEQYF	TGTGCCAGCAGGCTAGTACCAGGGGCCGAGCAGTACTTC
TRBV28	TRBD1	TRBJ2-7	CASSLRGGQAEQYF	TGTGCCAGCAGTCTACGGGGTGGACAGGCCGAGCAGTACTTC
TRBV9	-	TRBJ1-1	CASSVGGPLNTEAFF	TGTGCCAGCAGCGTAGGGGGGCCTTTGAACACTGAAGCTTTCTTT
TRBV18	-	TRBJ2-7	CASSPNAYEQYF	TGTGCCAGCTCACCCAATGCCTACGAGCAGTACTTC
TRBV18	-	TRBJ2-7	CASSPPGPRDEQYF	TGTGCCAGCTCACCACCGGGGCCCAGGGACGAGCAGTACTTC
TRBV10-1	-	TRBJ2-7	CASSENPGDAYEQYF	TGCGCCAGCAGTGAGAATCCGGGGGACGCCTACGAGCAGTACTTC
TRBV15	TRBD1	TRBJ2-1	CATSRAGQTYNEQFF	TGTGCCACCAGCAGAGCGGGACAGACGTACAATGAGCAGTTCTTC
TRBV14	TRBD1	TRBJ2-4	CASSQGTGTGSLMDF	TGTGCCAGCAGCCAGGGGACAGGGACGGGTTCATTGATGGACTTC
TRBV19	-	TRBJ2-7	CASSSYESSYEQYF	TGTGCCAGTAGCTCTTATGAGAGCTCCTACGAGCAGTACTTC
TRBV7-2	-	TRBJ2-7	CASSLDRVRSSYEQYF	TGTGCCAGCAGCTTAGACCGTGTGAGGAGCTCCTACGAGCAGTACTTC
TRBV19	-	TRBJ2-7	CASSIFQGSTYEQYF	TGTGCCAGTAGTATATTTCAGGGGAGCACCTACGAGCAGTACTTC
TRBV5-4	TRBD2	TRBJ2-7	CASSLSLGASGSPYEQYF	TGTGCCAGCAGCTTGTCGCTCGGGGCTAGCGGGTCCCCCTACGAGCAGTACTTC
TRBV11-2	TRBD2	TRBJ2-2	CASSLVPAGVGGELFF	TGTGCCAGCAGCTTAGTGCCAGCGGGAGTCGGCGGGGAGCTGTTTTTT
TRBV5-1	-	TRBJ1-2	CASSGAAPSNYGYTF	TGCGCCAGCAGCGGGGCGGCCCCCAGCAACTATGGCTACACCTTC
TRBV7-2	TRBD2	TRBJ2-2	CASSRGSLAGGYTGELFF	TGTGCCAGCAGCCGCGGAAGCCTAGCGGGGGGTTACACCGGGGAGCTGTTTTTT
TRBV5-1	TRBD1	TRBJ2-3	CASTLTGQLTDTQYF	TGCGCCAGCACACTCACGGGACAGTTAACAGATACGCAGTATTTT
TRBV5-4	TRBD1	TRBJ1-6	CASSRGTGGNSPLHF	TGTGCCAGCAGCCGCGGGACAGGGGGTAATTCACCCCTCCACTTT